Presented here are 27 T cell receptor beta chains from one specimen sequenced in a study of identical twins. One entry per CDR3 protein, called by TCRdb with MiXCR from the 5' RACE reads. The sample records under 350,000 distinct CDR3 sequences, nearly 9.5% being singletons. The sample also formed part of further work on yellow fever vaccine responses in identical twins.

The sequenced sample consisted of CD8+ T cells sorted from blood. These receptors were collected from a woman under 30 in good health.

The rearrangement links TRBV20-1 to TRBJ2-2, with 8 bases identical to TRBD2. This CDR3 has 15 amino acids. Germline V gives CDR1 DFQATT, CDR2 SNEGSKA (reference sequence). V was clipped by 6 bases and J by 2 bases; unmatched bases: 8. CDR3 coding DNA: TGCAGTGCAGACCGAAGCGGGAGAAACACCGGGGAGCTGTTTTTT. The encoded protein is CSADRSGRNTGELFF.

The chain is built from TRBV14 and TRBJ1-3; TRBD1 might be the D (6 bases). CDR1 and CDR2 (germline): SGHDN, FVKESK. V gave up 4 bases and J gave up 1 base, with 8 bases separating them. The CDR3 loop spans 14 amino acids. The CDR3 loop reads CASSRTASGNTIYF. In DNA form, the CDR3 reads TGTGCCAGCAGCCGGACAGCTTCTGGAAACACCATATATTTT.

This clonotype showed up just a few times. The chain uses TRBV20-1 and TRBJ2-3; 9 nucleotides match TRBD1. CDR1 DFQATT and CDR2 SNEGSKA come from the germline V gene (reference sequence). The V gene end was trimmed by 1 base and the J gene end by 3 bases; junction bases not matched to a gene: 2. This CDR3 spans 14 amino acids. CDR3 amino acids: CSARAGQGTDTQYF. For the CDR3, the DNA is TGCAGTGCTAGAGCAGGACAGGGGACAGATACGCAGTATTTT.

This clonotype was detected many times. The V call is TRBV4-3, the J call TRBJ2-1; possibly TRBD2 for D (6 bases). Trimming stripped 3 bases from V and 6 bases from J, with 12 bases between. The CDR3 contains 14 residues. Germline V gene lookup returns CDR1 LGHNA and CDR2 YSLEER. CDR3 amino acids: CASSQDRLVNEQFF. The CDR3 DNA reads as TGCGCCAGCAGCCAGGACCGACTAGTCAATGAGCAGTTCTTC.

The chain employs TRBV2 and TRBJ2-3; no firm D call. CDR3 size: 13 residues. V dropped 1 base and J dropped 6 bases, with 8 bases sitting between them. Looked up from germline, CDR1 is SNHLY and CDR2 is FYNNEI. The CDR3 reads CASSEVSWDTQYF. Here the CDR3 DNA reads TGTGCCAGCAGTGAAGTGTCGTGGGATACGCAGTATTTT.

This clonotype has ten or more counts. The gene calls are TRBV12-3 or TRBV12-4 and TRBJ2-5; D might be TRBD1 or TRBD2, each matching 5 bases. V lost 1 base to trimming and J lost 1 base, with 16 bases between them. There are 17 residues in the CDR3. CDR3 coding DNA: TGTGCCAGCAGTTTAGGGGGCGTATTGGGAGCCCAAGAGACCCAGTACTTC. This translates into CASSLGGVLGAQETQYF.

This clonotype was seen a few times. The rearrangement links TRBV11-2 to TRBJ1-6; D gene uncertain. Germline V gives CDR1 SGHAT, CDR2 FQNNGV. This CDR3 spans 12 amino acids. Trimming took 4 bases from V and 11 from J, leaving 9 bases between them. The CDR3 is CASSWEAPPLHF. CDR3 coding DNA: TGTGCCAGCAGCTGGGAGGCGCCACCCCTCCACTTT.

This clonotype was detected ten times or more. The chain has TRBV24-1 and TRBJ2-2, with D possibly being TRBD2 (6 bases). The V and J ends lost 0 bases and 5 bases respectively, with 18 bases between them. CDR1 and CDR2 from the germline V gene are KGHDR and SFDVKD. The CDR3 runs 18 residues. CDR3 bases: TGTGCCACCAGTGATTTGAGTGGGGCCGGGAGCATTACCGGGGAGCTGTTTTTT. It specifies CATSDLSGAGSITGELFF.

At least ten counts were recorded for this clonotype. V is TRBV28 and J is TRBJ2-2, with D uncertain. Germline V CDR1 and CDR2: MDHEN, SYDVKM. The germline V and J ends were trimmed by 5 bases and 1 base, with 8 bases remaining between them. The CDR3 consists of 14 residues. CDR3 residues: CASSPGENTGELFF. CDR3 coding DNA: TGTGCCAGCAGTCCTGGGGAGAACACCGGGGAGCTGTTTTTT.

In this sample, this clonotype turned up a few times. This chain connects TRBV7-9 to TRBJ2-7; 8 positions agree with TRBD1. The V and J ends lost 5 bases and 4 bases, in that order; junction bases with no gene match: 16. The CDR3 runs to 17 residues. The germline gives CDR1 SEHNR, CDR2 FQNEAQ (reference sequence). CDR3 bases: TGTGCCAGCAGCCAACTGGGGACAGGCCCAGGGGGGTACGAGCAGTACTTC. Translating it yields CASSQLGTGPGGYEQYF.

This clonotype was detected ten times or more. The genes are TRBV6-5 and TRBJ2-3; D perhaps matches TRBD2 (6 bases). CDR1 and CDR2 (germline): MNHEY, SVGAGI. V gave up 5 bases and J gave up 10 bases, with 10 bases separating them. This CDR3 is built from 11 residues. The CDR3 nucleotides read TGTGCCAGCAGTGACGCGGGACCGCAGTATTTT. It encodes CASSDAGPQYF.

In this sample, this clonotype turned up many times. This rearrangement joins TRBV4-3 to TRBJ2-1; D is perhaps TRBD2 (6 bases). This CDR3 contains 14 residues. Germline V CDR1 and CDR2: LGHNA, YSLEER. V was clipped by 0 bases and J by 8 bases, with 11 bases between them. The CDR3 region has the DNA TGCGCCAGCAGCCAAGATCGGGGAGGATATGAGCAGTTCTTC. Translating gives CASSQDRGGYEQFF.

This clonotype was counted between two and nine times. V and J are TRBV20-1 and TRBJ2-1, with 12 bases identical to TRBD2. The germline CDR1 and CDR2 sequences are DFQATT and SNEGSKA (reference sequence). The CDR3 is made up of 19 amino acids. Trimming cost V 0 bases and J 6 bases; bases outside gene matches: 15. For the CDR3, the DNA is TGCAGTGCTAGAGACCCATCCCTATCTAGCGGGGGGGCCTTCAATGAGCAGTTCTTC. This codes for CSARDPSLSSGGAFNEQFF.

This clonotype was detected many times. The chain has TRBV11-2 and TRBJ2-7; D not certain. The V gene's germline CDR1 is SGHAT and CDR2 FQNNGV. CDR3 length: 13 residues. Trimming took 7 bases from V and 3 from J, leaving 13 bases between them. CDR3 sequence reads: CASNSRFGYEQYF. The CDR3 bases are TGTGCCAGCAACTCCCGATTTGGCTACGAGCAGTACTTC.

This clonotype has a count of ten or more. V is TRBV12-3 or TRBV12-4 and J is TRBJ2-3; no reliable D call. The ends were cut back, 7 bases at V and 4 bases at J, with 9 bases in the middle. CDR3 length: 12 residues. CDR3 protein: CASTPRADTQYF. CDR3 coding DNA: TGTGCCAGCACCCCTCGAGCAGATACGCAGTATTTT.

This rearrangement joins TRBV10-1 to TRBJ2-1, with a possible D match to TRBD2 (6 bases). From germline, CDR1 is WNHNN and CDR2 SYGVQD (reference sequence). Deletions cut 4 bases from V and 7 bases from J, with 8 bases between. This CDR3 is built from 12 residues. Written as DNA, the CDR3 is TGCGCCAGCAGTGGGGAGGAAAATGAGCAGTTCTTC. This codes for CASSGEENEQFF.

The chain links TRBV6-1 to TRBJ2-5, with 12 bases that match TRBD2. Germline CDR1 and CDR2: MNHNS and SASEGT. V was pared by 5 bases and J by 1 base, with 2 bases of the junction left unmatched. This CDR3 is built from 15 residues. Here the CDR3 reads CASSRTSGTQETQYF. The DNA for the CDR3 is TGTGCCAGCAGTAGGACTAGCGGGACCCAAGAGACCCAGTACTTC.

The chain couples TRBV11-2 to TRBJ1-1; D unresolved. V shed 0 bases and J shed 6 bases, with 5 bases lying between them. The germline V gene encodes CDR1 SGHAT and CDR2 FQNNGV. The CDR3 runs 12 residues. CDR3 bases: TGTGCCAGCAGCTTAGATTCCCCTGAAGCTTTCTTT. This gives the protein CASSLDSPEAFF.

This clonotype was counted a few times. The rearrangement joins TRBV3-1 to TRBJ2-7, with D unclear. Germline V gene data show CDR1 as LGHDT and CDR2 as YNNKEL (reference sequence). This CDR3 contains 13 residues. V dropped 5 bases and J dropped 2 bases, with 10 bases sitting between them. The CDR3 is CASSAPPTYEQYF. As DNA, the CDR3 is TGTGCCAGCAGCGCCCCGCCGACCTACGAGCAGTACTTC.

Only a few counts were recorded for this clonotype. V gene TRBV9 combines with J gene TRBJ2-1; the D is unclear. Germline lookup yields CDR1 SGDLS and CDR2 YYNGEE. Trimming removed 0 bases from V and 4 bases from J, with 14 bases in between. The CDR3 runs to 16 residues. CDR3 bases: TGTGCCAGCAGCGTAGTGGGCAGGTCGTTATACAATGAGCAGTTCTTC. This gives the protein CASSVVGRSLYNEQFF.

The chain joins TRBV19 to TRBJ2-7, with D possibly TRBD2 on 6 matching bases. The length of the CDR3 is 13 residues. Between the trimmed V and J ends, which lost 4 bases and 2 bases, there was a span of 9 bases. CDR1 is LNHDA, CDR2 SQIVND, per germline (reference sequence). The CDR3 nucleotides read TGTGCCAGTAGTACGCCGGGAGCCTACGAGCAGTACTTC. This translates into CASSTPGAYEQYF.

This clonotype was detected ten times or more. The chain employs TRBV12-3 or TRBV12-4 and TRBJ2-1; 9 bases line up with TRBD2. Trimming at V came to 1 base and at J to 8 bases, leaving 9 bases not matched to a gene. The length of the CDR3 is 16 residues. CDR3 sequence reads: CASSLGLAGLNDEQFF. The CDR3 nucleotides read TGTGCCAGCAGTTTAGGGCTAGCGGGACTTAATGATGAGCAGTTCTTC.

This clonotype was seen only a few times. V gene TRBV10-3 combines with J gene TRBJ2-7, with D maybe TRBD2 (6 bases). The CDR3 runs 14 residues. In germline, CDR1 is ENHRY, CDR2 SYGVKD. The V and J ends lost 6 bases and 5 bases respectively, with 17 bases between them. This chain's CDR3 is CAISEGPGGDEQYF. CDR3 DNA: TGTGCCATCAGCGAGGGTCCTGGCGGGGACGAGCAGTACTTC.

V usage is TRBV7-8 and J usage is TRBJ2-5, with D uncertain. From germline, CDR1 is SGHVS and CDR2 FQNEAQ. Trimming removed 7 bases at V and 0 bases at J, with 9 bases between. The CDR3 is made up of 13 amino acids. The CDR3 reads CASTVGYQETQYF. CDR3 sequence (DNA): TGTGCCAGCACAGTAGGGTACCAAGAGACCCAGTACTTC.

This clonotype was found a few times. The rearrangement joins TRBV2 to TRBJ2-2, with D possibly being TRBD1 or TRBD2 (6 bases each). Trimming left V 10 bases short and J 7 bases short, with 13 bases between. The CDR3 covers 12 residues. Germline V gene data show CDR1 as SNHLY and CDR2 as FYNNEI. The DNA for the CDR3 is TGTGCCACTCAAGGGGGGATCGGGGAGCTGTTTTTT. It yields the protein CATQGGIGELFF.

This chain links TRBV7-2 with TRBJ2-3, with TRBD2 identical over 9 bases. CDR3 size: 17 residues. Germline V gene data show CDR1 as SGHTA and CDR2 as FQGNSA. Losses at the gene ends were 5 bases for V and 6 bases for J; bases not matched to a gene: 15. In nucleotides, the CDR3 is TGTGCCAGCAGCCTACCACCGGGCGGGAGGGCCCGGGATACGCAGTATTTT. Protein: CASSLPPGGRARDTQYF.

Ten or more counts support this clonotype. This chain connects TRBV20-1 to TRBJ2-2; 9 nucleotides agree with TRBD2. The germline V gene has CDR1 DFQATT and CDR2 SNEGSKA (reference sequence). The CDR3 runs to 16 residues. The J segment lost 6 bases and the V segment lost 0 bases, leaving 8 bases of the junction unmatched. The CDR3 DNA reads as TGCAGTGCTAGAGAGCCTAGGCGGGAGGGTTCCGGGGAGCTGTTTTTT. It specifies CSAREPRREGSGELFF.